What follows are 20 T cell receptor beta chains derived from one specimen sequenced in a study of CD8 T cells in ankylosing spondylitis. MiXCR was run by TCRdb on the 5' RACE reads, yielding one entry per CDR3 protein. The sample has roughly 180,000 distinct CDR3 sequences; around a tenth are singletons. The material sequenced was blood, either unsorted or a sorted T cell fraction (not recorded which). Receptors originate from a female donor with ankylosing spondylitis or in good health (not recorded which).

The V call is TRBV28, the J call TRBJ2-5; 7 nucleotides agree with TRBD1. Trimming at V came to 6 bases and at J to 5 bases, leaving 12 bases not matched to a gene. Germline V CDR1 and CDR2: MDHEN, SYDVKM. The CDR3 length is 15 residues. The CDR3 DNA sequence: TGTGCCAGCAGCCCGAATTTACAGGGGATGGAGACCCAGTACTTC. Translating gives CASSPNLQGMETQYF.

This clonotype was counted between two and nine times. The chain couples TRBV7-9 to TRBJ2-2; 8 positions agree with TRBD2. CDR3 size: 15 residues. Germline V gene sequence: CDR1 SEHNR, CDR2 FQNEAQ (reference sequence). J lost 1 base, V lost 3 bases, and 1 base had no gene match. CDR3 DNA sequence: TGTGCCAGCAGCTTGGGGACTAGGAACACCGGGGAGCTGTTTTTT. Translated: CASSLGTRNTGELFF. Full variable domain (outside the CDR3, taken from reference TRBV7-9 and TRBJ2-2): DTGVSQNPRHKITKRGQNVTFRCDPISEHNRLYWYRQTLGQGPEFLTYFQNEAQLEKSRLLSDRFSAERPKGSFSTLEIQRTEQGDSAMYLCASSLGTRNTGELFFGEGSRLTVL.

The chain couples TRBV9 to TRBJ1-1; D unclear. The CDR3 consists of 13 residues. Per the germline V gene, CDR1 is SGDLS and CDR2 is YYNGEE. V was shortened by 3 bases and J by 6 bases, with 12 bases between the two germline ends. CDR3 in amino acids: CASSGEGYAEAFF. CDR3 DNA: TGTGCCAGCAGCGGGGAGGGTTATGCTGAAGCTTTCTTT. Full variable domain (outside the CDR3, taken from reference TRBV9 and TRBJ1-1): DSGVTQTPKHLITATGQRVTLRCSPRSGDLSVYWYQQSLDQGLQFLIQYYNGEERAKGNILERFSAQQFPDLHSELNLSSLELGDSALYFCASSGEGYAEAFFGQGTRLTVV.

V is TRBV9 and J is TRBJ2-4, with TRBD1 matching over 10 bases. This CDR3 comprises 16 residues. After removal of 0 bases from V and 5 bases from J, the junction contained 5 bases not matched to a gene. Per germline, CDR1 SGDLS and CDR2 YYNGEE. The CDR3 DNA is TGTGCCAGCAGCGTAGGGACAGGGGGTAGCCAAAACATTCAGTACTTC. This codes for CASSVGTGGSQNIQYF.

The chain couples TRBV4-1 to TRBJ2-7, with 11 bases aligning to TRBD2. V lost 4 bases to trimming and J lost 3 bases; unmatched junction nucleotides: 8. In germline, CDR1 is MGHRA, CDR2 YSYEKL. The CDR3 runs 16 residues. This chain's CDR3 is CASSPYLGTSGYEQYF. Here the CDR3 DNA reads TGCGCCAGCAGCCCTTACCTAGGGACTAGCGGCTACGAGCAGTACTTC.

This clonotype was observed a handful of times. The chain links TRBV6-2 or TRBV6-3 to TRBJ2-7, with D perhaps assigned TRBD1 or TRBD2 (5 bases each). Germline CDR1 reads MNHEY; CDR2 reads SVGEGT. Trimming left V 6 bases short and J 1 base short, with 16 bases between. The CDR3 consists of 15 residues. The CDR3, as DNA: TGTGCCAGCAGCTTTGGGACGGCTGCATCCTACGAGCAGTACTTC. Translation: CASSFGTAASYEQYF.

This clonotype was recorded many times. The chain is built from TRBV20-1 and TRBJ2-1; the D is unclear. CDR3 length equals 11 residues. Germline lookup yields CDR1 DFQATT and CDR2 SNEGSKA (reference sequence). Trimming cost V 0 bases and J 11 bases, with 8 bases left between them. CDR3 in amino acids: CSARESLQQFF. CDR3 nucleotides: TGCAGTGCTAGAGAGAGCCTTCAGCAGTTCTTC.

This clonotype was seen ten or more times. CDR3 DNA: TGTGCCACCAGTGATAGTCGGGCTAGCGATGAGCAGTTCTTC. Protein product: CATSDSRASDEQFF. The chain recombines TRBV24-1 with TRBJ2-1, with D maybe TRBD2 (6 bases). The CDR3 loop spans 14 amino acids. Trimming took off 3 bases at V and 8 bases at J, with 13 bases between the two ends. From germline, CDR1 is KGHDR and CDR2 SFDVKD.

This sequence joins TRBV6-2 or TRBV6-3 and TRBJ2-2, with unresolved D. Trimming shortened V by 3 bases and J by 8 bases, and 7 bases separated the two germline ends. CDR3 length: 12 amino acids. CDR1 and CDR2 from the germline V gene are MNHEY and SVGEGT. The chain's CDR3 is CASSYGVGELFF. The CDR3 region has the DNA TGTGCCAGCAGTTATGGAGTTGGGGAGCTGTTTTTT.

This clonotype came up many times. The chain recombines TRBV5-6 with TRBJ2-1; TRBD2 matches 8 bases. The CDR3 contains 12 residues. Germline-derived CDR1 and CDR2 are SGHDT and YYEEEE. J lost 9 bases, V lost 3 bases, and 2 bases had no gene match. CDR3 sequence: CASSSSGSEQFF. The DNA of the CDR3 is TGTGCCAGCAGCTCCAGCGGGAGTGAGCAGTTCTTC. Variable domain in full (rest from reference TRBV5-6 and TRBJ2-1): DAGVTQSPTHLIKTRGQQVTLRCSPKSGHDTVSWYQQALGQGPQFIFQYYEEEERQRGNFPDRFSGHQFPNYSSELNVNALLLGDSALYLCASSSSGSEQFFGPGTRLTVL.

The V call is TRBV27, the J call TRBJ1-2; 10 nucleotides align to TRBD1. This CDR3 spans 15 amino acids. Germline CDR1 MNHEY, CDR2 SMNVEV (reference sequence). After removal of 5 bases from V and 3 bases from J, the junction contained 6 bases not matched to a gene. The CDR3 here is CASSHRDRGHYGYTF. As DNA, the CDR3 is TGTGCCAGCAGTCACCGGGACAGGGGCCACTATGGCTACACCTTC.

This clonotype was seen a handful of times. This sequence joins TRBV7-9 and TRBJ2-1, with TRBD1 matching over 9 bases. Germline assignment: CDR1 SEHNR and CDR2 FQNEAQ (reference sequence). Trimming took 5 bases from V and 14 from J; bases not matched to a gene: 7. This CDR3 comprises 12 residues. This chain's CDR3 is CASSHPGQGEFF. CDR3 nucleotide sequence: TGTGCCAGCAGCCACCCGGGACAGGGTGAGTTCTTC. The complete variable domain, with remaining parts taken from reference TRBV7-9 and TRBJ2-1, reads DTGVSQNPRHKITKRGQNVTFRCDPISEHNRLYWYRQTLGQGPEFLTYFQNEAQLEKSRLLSDRFSAERPKGSFSTLEIQRTEQGDSAMYLCASSHPGQGEFFGPGTRLTVL.

The V call is TRBV28, the J call TRBJ1-3; a weak D match, TRBD1 (6 bases). V was shortened by 7 bases and J by 2 bases, with 12 bases between the two germline ends. CDR1 is MDHEN, CDR2 SYDVKM, per germline. This CDR3 has 14 amino acids. The CDR3 region is CASKPQGTGNTIYF. The CDR3 DNA sequence: TGTGCCAGCAAACCACAGGGTACTGGAAACACCATATATTTT.

In this sample, this clonotype turned up a few times. The rearrangement links TRBV2 to TRBJ2-7; possibly TRBD2 for D (5 bases). The CDR3 contains 12 residues. Germline V gene sequence: CDR1 SNHLY, CDR2 FYNNEI. V lost 10 bases, J lost 5 bases, and 15 bases lay in between. The CDR3 nucleotides are TGTGCCACCCTGGTGGACGGGGACGAGCAGTACTTC. Translating gives CATLVDGDEQYF.

On this clonotype: A read error is possible here, since a much larger clone lies one base away. J is TRBJ2-7 and V is TRBV20-1; D is ambiguous. The V gene's germline CDR1 is DFQATT and CDR2 SNEGSKA (reference sequence). CDR3 length: 12 residues. Trimming removed 6 bases from V and 3 bases from J, with 12 bases in between. The CDR3 here is CSARDVVYEQYF. In nucleotides, the CDR3 is TGCAGTGCCCGAGACGTCGTCTACGAGCAGTACTTC.

This clonotype was detected ten times or more. The chain combines TRBV4-3 with TRBJ2-2; D is perhaps TRBD1 or TRBD2 (5 bases each). The CDR3 spans 16 residues. CDR1 LGHNA and CDR2 YSLEER come from the germline V gene. V was trimmed by 5 bases and J by 0 bases, leaving 13 bases between them. The CDR3 DNA reads TGCGCCAGCAGCGAGGGGACGGCCGCGAACACCGGGGAGCTGTTTTTT. It yields the protein CASSEGTAANTGELFF.

The chain combines TRBV19 with TRBJ2-7; possibly TRBD1 for D (5 bases). Trimming took off 5 bases at V and 5 bases at J, with 13 bases between the two ends. The CDR3 consists of 13 residues. The germline CDR1 and CDR2 sequences are LNHDA and SQIVND (reference sequence). CDR3 nucleotides: TGTGCCAGTAGTCGTCGACAGCTAGACGAGCAGTACTTC. This sequence encodes CASSRRQLDEQYF.

This clonotype occurred a few times. The V call is TRBV27, the J call TRBJ2-3; 13 nucleotides match TRBD2. J gave up 0 bases and V 7 bases, and 13 bases lay outside the gene matches. The CDR3 contains 19 residues. Germline V gene data show CDR1 as MNHEY and CDR2 as SMNVEV (reference sequence). The CDR3 sequence: CASILFGTSGNLSTDTQYF. In DNA, the CDR3 is TGTGCCAGCATACTATTTGGGACTAGCGGGAACCTTAGCACAGATACGCAGTATTTT.

This clonotype was seen only a few times. J is TRBJ2-5 and V is TRBV18; D remains ambiguous. The germline CDR1 and CDR2 sequences are KGHSH and LQKENI. V gave up 0 bases and J gave up 5 bases, with 7 bases separating them. This CDR3 contains 13 residues. This CDR3 reads CASSPPDSETQYF. CDR3 DNA: TGTGCCAGCTCACCACCGGATTCGGAGACCCAGTACTTC.

The chain is built from TRBV15 and TRBJ2-3; 9 bases map to TRBD1. The V gene's germline CDR1 is LNHNV and CDR2 YYDKDF (reference sequence). J gave up 4 bases and V 6 bases, and 5 bases lay outside the gene matches. There are 14 residues in the CDR3. CDR3: CATRSTGGADTQYF. The CDR3 coding sequence is TGTGCCACCAGGTCGACAGGGGGAGCAGATACGCAGTATTTT.